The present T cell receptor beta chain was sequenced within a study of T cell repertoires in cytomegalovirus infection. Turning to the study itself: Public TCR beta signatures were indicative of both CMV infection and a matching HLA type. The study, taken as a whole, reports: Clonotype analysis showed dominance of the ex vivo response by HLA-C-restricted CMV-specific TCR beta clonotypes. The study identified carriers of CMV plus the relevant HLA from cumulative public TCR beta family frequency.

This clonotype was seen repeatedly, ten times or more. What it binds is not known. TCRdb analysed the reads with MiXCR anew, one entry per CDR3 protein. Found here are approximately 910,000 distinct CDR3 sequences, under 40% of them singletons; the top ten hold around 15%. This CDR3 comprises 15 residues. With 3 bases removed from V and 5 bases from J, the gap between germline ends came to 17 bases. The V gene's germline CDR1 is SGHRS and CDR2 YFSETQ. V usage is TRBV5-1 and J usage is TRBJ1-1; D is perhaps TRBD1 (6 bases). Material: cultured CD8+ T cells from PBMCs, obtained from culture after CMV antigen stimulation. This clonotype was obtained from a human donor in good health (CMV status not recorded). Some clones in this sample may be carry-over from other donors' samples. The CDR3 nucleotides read TGCGCCAGCAGCTGGGCGGGGGCGAGAGGTACTGAAGCTTTCTTT. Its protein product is CASSWAGARGTEAFF.